This T cell receptor (beta chain) was recovered during a study of T cell responses to AZD1222 COVID-19 vaccine. Turning to this clone: Its antigen remains unidentified.

TCRdb keeps only in-frame clones here, not all; method: immunoSEQ multiplex PCR. The sample shows around 130,000 clones, about 91% of them seen only once. Overall study findings and caveats: The study found vaccine-associated CD4 TCRs spanning spike, dominant at 160-218 and 743-854. A rise in Spike-specific TCR breadth and depth followed two AZD1222 doses. Unmutated variant regions are reportedly targeted by nearly half of spike-specific TCRs. Repertoires were collected only later (after the peak T cell response had occurred).

With 0 bases removed from V and 8 bases from J, the gap between germline ends came to 26 bases. The CDR3 is 19 amino acids. Germline values: CDR1 SGHDN, CDR2 FVKESK. The material was peripheral blood, obtained on day 0 of AZD1222 vaccination. This clonotype was sampled from an adult in good health. The J gene is TRBJ2-1, the V gene TRBV14; D possibly matches TRBD1 or TRBD2 (5 bases each). The CDR3 sequence: CASSQDRGVPGQRADEQFF. In DNA form, the CDR3 reads TGTGCCAGCAGCCAAGATCGGGGCGTCCCGGGCCAGAGAGCCGATGAGCAGTTCTTC.